These 13 T cell receptor beta chains were sequenced from one sample in a study of T cell responses to AZD1222 COVID-19 vaccine. Sequenced by immunoSEQ multiplex PCR; TCRdb stores in-frame clones only, minus some. Of around 110,000 clones detected, roughly nine tenths appear once; the ten largest clones hold 4.8%. The sample here was peripheral blood, taken 28 days after the second AZD1222 dose. Receptor source: an adult who received the AZD1222 COVID-19 vaccine.

This clone was picked up one time. V gene TRBV5-4 combines with J gene TRBJ1-2; D not resolved. In germline, CDR1 is SGHNT, CDR2 YYREEE (reference sequence). Trimming removed 4 bases at V and 2 bases at J, with 15 bases between. The CDR3 length is 15 residues. DNA of the CDR3: TGTGCCAGCAGCGCCCCTCCCTCGGCGAACTATGGCTACACCTTC. It codes for CASSAPPSANYGYTF.

V and J are TRBV28 and TRBJ1-2; 7 bases fit TRBD1. The CDR3 runs 11 residues. Per the germline V gene, CDR1 is MDHEN and CDR2 is SYDVKM. CDR3 sequence (DNA): TGTGCAGAGGAGGGGGCGAGAGGCTACACCTTC. Its translation is CAEEGARGYTF.

The chain joins TRBV6-4 to TRBJ1-6; tentative D call: TRBD1 (5 bases). Germline lookup yields CDR1 MRHNA and CDR2 SNTAGT. V lost 3 bases and J 5 bases, leaving 11 bases between the germline ends. CDR3 size: 15 residues. CDR3 in amino acids: CASSESGTDNSPLHF. The DNA of the CDR3 is TGTGCCAGCAGTGAGAGTGGGACGGATAATTCACCCCTCCACTTT.

The V gene is TRBV15, the J gene TRBJ1-5; TRBD1 is a possible D gene (5 bases). This CDR3 has 15 amino acids. V was cut by 0 bases and J by 0 bases, with 6 bases left in between. Looked up from germline, CDR1 is LNHNV and CDR2 is YYDKDF (reference sequence). The CDR3 DNA follows: TGTGCCACCAGCAGAGAAGGGGATAGCAATCAGCCCCAGCATTTT. Translated: CATSREGDSNQPQHF.

The chain uses TRBV5-1 and TRBJ2-2; D gene ambiguous. The CDR3 extends over 17 amino acids. The germline gives CDR1 SGHRS, CDR2 YFSETQ. V lost 4 bases, J lost 4 bases, and 20 bases lay in between. This CDR3 reads CASSPQDTLPSTGELFF. The CDR3 nucleotides read TGCGCCAGCAGCCCCCAAGACACCCTCCCGAGCACCGGGGAGCTGTTTTTT.

The J gene is TRBJ1-2, the V gene TRBV4-1; D is perhaps TRBD1 (5 bases). Looked up from germline, CDR1 is MGHRA and CDR2 is YSYEKL. The CDR3 is made up of 15 amino acids. V lost 1 base to trimming and J lost 4 bases, with 13 bases between them. The CDR3, as DNA: TGCGCCAGCAGCCAAGTGCATACAGGAAGCTATGGCTACACCTTC. Its translation: CASSQVHTGSYGYTF.

This clone was seen once. The chain couples TRBV6-5 to TRBJ1-6, with 8 bases matching TRBD1. The J segment lost 7 bases and the V segment lost 10 bases, leaving 6 bases of the junction unmatched. This CDR3 has 13 amino acids. Germline assignment: CDR1 MNHEY and CDR2 SVGAGI. CDR3 sequence reads: CAIVDRGNSPLHF. In DNA, the CDR3 is TGTGCCATCGTCGACAGGGGAAATTCACCCCTCCACTTT.

The rearrangement uses TRBV6-5 and TRBJ2-7; 10 bases map to TRBD1. Germline CDR1 is MNHEY and CDR2 is SVGAGI. V gave up 5 bases and J gave up 3 bases; unmatched junction bases: 4. CDR3 length equals 14 residues. The CDR3 nucleotides read TGTGCCAGCAGTACGGGACAGGGGTACTACGAGCAGTACTTC. It specifies CASSTGQGYYEQYF.

The CDR3 bases are TGCGCCAGCAGCCAGGGGAACCCGGGACAGGGGGCCGGGAACACCGGGGAGCTGTTTTTT. It specifies CASSQGNPGQGAGNTGELFF. This chain links TRBV4-1 with TRBJ2-2; 12 bases agree with TRBD1. This CDR3 is built from 20 residues. The V gene end was trimmed by 3 bases and the J gene end by 1 base; junction bases not matched to a gene: 12. Germline-derived CDR1 and CDR2 are MGHRA and YSYEKL.

The CDR3 bases are TGTGCCAGCAGCCAAACCGGAGGGCCCGAGCAGTACTTC. Its translation: CASSQTGGPEQYF. This chain joins TRBV3-1 (or the pseudogene TRBV3-2) and TRBJ2-7; a weak D match, TRBD2 (6 bases). Trimming stripped 2 bases from V and 6 bases from J, with 11 bases between. The CDR3 runs to 13 residues. CDR1 and CDR2 from the germline V gene are LGHDT and YNNKEL (reference sequence).

The gene calls are TRBV27 and TRBJ2-7, with TRBD1 matching over 8 bases. The CDR3 spans 14 residues. Germline CDR1 reads MNHEY; CDR2 reads SMNVEV (reference sequence). With 6 bases clipped from V and 5 bases from J, the junction kept 9 bases outside the gene matches. CDR3 in amino acids: CASSPRTGKDEQYF. In DNA, the CDR3 is TGTGCCAGCAGCCCACGGACAGGGAAGGACGAGCAGTACTTC.

The chain carries TRBV5-1 and TRBJ2-2; maybe TRBD1 (5 bases). CDR1 is SGHRS and CDR2 is YFSETQ in the germline V gene. CDR3 length: 17 residues. Trimming left V 1 base short and J 5 bases short, with 18 bases between. CDR3 bases: TGCGCCAGCAGCTTGTATTCCGTAGGGGAAGGGACCGGGGAGCTGTTTTTT. Encoded protein: CASSLYSVGEGTGELFF.

The table lists this clone with a few counts. This chain joins TRBV27 and TRBJ1-6, with D hard to call. Per germline, CDR1 MNHEY and CDR2 SMNVEV (reference sequence). The CDR3 has 14 residues. The ends were cut back, 6 bases at V and 9 bases at J, with 15 bases in the middle. CDR3 in DNA: TGTGCCAGCAGCGACCGGGGAGTCGGTTCACCCCTCCACTTT. This sequence encodes CASSDRGVGSPLHF.